The present T cell receptor beta chain was sequenced within a study of blood T cell repertoires in COVID-19. At the level of the study: The United States, Italy and Spain provided the acute and convalescent COVID-19 samples. PBMCs, B-cell-depleted T cells, or T cells provided the cDNA or gDNA that made up the material.

Participants spanned ages about 18 to 100 years and resided in 20 to 30 US areas. Original handling: Quantification of nucleated cells was approximated via reference gene primer amplification. Using immunoSEQ multiplex PCR, the repertoire was profiled, and TCRdb retains in-frame clones only, with some absent. V and J calls and clone size are copied from that table; D and trimming were computed from the DNA. The sample includes fewer than 350,000 clones, around 90% of them seen just once. The CDR3 loop spans 15 amino acids. Germline V gene sequence: CDR1 MGHRA, CDR2 YSYEKL. V dropped 5 bases and J dropped 3; count of bases not matched to a gene: 6.

The chain combines TRBV4-1 with TRBJ2-2; 7 bases agree with TRBD1. The TCR comes from a woman aged 18-30 years with acute COVID-19. The sequencing input was PBMCs or T cells enriched from blood (not recorded which). CDR3 nucleotide sequence: TGCGCCAGCAGCTTAAGGACAGGCGACACCGGGGAGCTGTTTTTT. Translated: CASSLRTGDTGELFF.